The 29 T cell receptor beta chains in this list originate from one sample, sequenced in a study of response to subunit inactivated influenza vaccine (dated by TCRdb to about 2018). The library was built by means of RT-PCR. Data came from an Illumina HiSeq 2500. Clones were called with MiXCR by TCRdb after fastp trimmed the public reads at Q25, and only in-frame beta chains were retained. For every CDR3 protein sequence, its rows merge into one entry that carries the most common genes and DNA. The sample includes 490,000 or so distinct CDR3 sequences, with 7.5% to 8.5% observed a single time. Of the sample, 13% falls within the top ten clones. Sequencing used PBMCs from blood, obtained approximately 25 months after vaccination. The receptor source for this set is a man aged 45 to 75 who received an inactivated influenza vaccine. Donor details come from another sample of the same person, matched by shared clones.

As concerns this clonotype: A much larger clone is a single base away; this may be a read error. The V call is TRBV20-1, the J call TRBJ2-3, with D maybe TRBD2 (5 bases). The V gene's germline CDR1 is DFQATT and CDR2 SNEGSKA (reference sequence). Trimming removed 4 bases from V and 2 bases from J, with 7 bases in between. The CDR3 has 12 residues. The CDR3 nucleotides read TGCAGTGCTACGGAGGACACAGATACGCAGTATTTT. It specifies CSATEDTDTQYF.

This sequence joins TRBV6-2 or TRBV6-3 and TRBJ2-5, with D possibly called TRBD1 or TRBD2 (5 bases each). The CDR3 is made up of 15 amino acids. Trimming took 6 bases from V and 1 from J, leaving 15 bases between them. Germline V gene lookup returns CDR1 MNHEY and CDR2 SVGEGT. CDR3 sequence reads: CASRTILGPQETQYF. CDR3 sequence (DNA): TGTGCCAGCAGAACAATTCTGGGACCCCAAGAGACCCAGTACTTC.

This clonotype was counted only a few times. The J gene is TRBJ2-1, the V gene TRBV11-2; 15 bases align to TRBD2. The germline gives CDR1 SGHAT, CDR2 FQNNGV. V gave up 4 bases and J gave up 0 bases; unmatched junction bases: 4. The CDR3 is 18 amino acids. CDR3 loop: CASSSGTSGGLSYNEQFF. The CDR3 nucleotides are TGTGCCAGCAGCTCAGGGACTAGCGGGGGGCTCTCCTACAATGAGCAGTTCTTC.

This clonotype was seen many times. V usage is TRBV3-1 and J usage is TRBJ2-1, with no clear D. Trimming left V 3 bases short and J 2 bases short, with 8 bases between. The CDR3 sequence is 14 residues long. Germline-derived CDR1 and CDR2 are LGHDT and YNNKEL (reference sequence). The CDR3 sequence: CASSHQVAYNEQFF. CDR3 bases: TGTGCCAGCAGCCACCAGGTCGCCTACAATGAGCAGTTCTTC.

This clonotype occurred many times. The rearrangement uses TRBV5-1 and TRBJ2-7; D remains ambiguous. V was clipped by 0 bases and J by 0 bases, with 10 bases between them. Germline V CDR1 and CDR2: SGHRS, YFSETQ. CDR3 length: 15 amino acids. The CDR3 is CASSLGARSSYEQYF. DNA of the CDR3: TGCGCCAGCAGCTTGGGGGCTAGGAGCTCCTACGAGCAGTACTTC.

This clonotype was detected a few times. This chain joins TRBV15 and TRBJ2-2; D is tentatively TRBD1 or TRBD2 (6 bases each). Germline V CDR1 and CDR2: LNHNV, YYDKDF (reference sequence). V was pared by 6 bases and J by 6 bases, with 17 bases between. CDR3 length: 15 residues. The CDR3 reads CATRQGTYGPGELFF. The CDR3 bases are TGTGCCACCAGGCAGGGGACTTACGGTCCCGGGGAGCTGTTTTTT.

At least ten counts were recorded for this clonotype. DNA of the CDR3: TGCAGTGCTAGAGAGGGACTAGCGGGATACAATGAGCAGTTCTTC. It translates to CSAREGLAGYNEQFF. This chain uses TRBV20-1 with TRBJ2-1; TRBD2 matches 13 bases. V trimming: 0 bases; J trimming: 4 bases; junction bases outside the gene matches: 0. Germline lookup yields CDR1 DFQATT and CDR2 SNEGSKA (reference sequence). The CDR3 contains 15 residues.

This clonotype appeared many times. This rearrangement joins TRBV12-3 or TRBV12-4 to TRBJ1-4; weak D call: TRBD1 (5 bases). Trimming removed 3 bases from V and 8 bases from J, with 10 bases in between. CDR3 length equals 13 residues. CDR3 nucleotide sequence: TGTGCCAGCAGTTTTCTCCAGGGAGAAAAACTGTTTTTT. Translation gives CASSFLQGEKLFF.

This clonotype was picked up many times. The chain combines TRBV20-1 with TRBJ2-1; D is unresolved. The ends were cut back, 3 bases at V and 8 bases at J, with 17 bases in the middle. Germline CDR1 and CDR2: DFQATT and SNEGSKA (reference sequence). The CDR3 covers 14 residues. Written as DNA, the CDR3 is TGCAGTGCTAGTGCTCGGGCTGGCGGCGATGAGCAGTTCTTC. Translation gives CSASARAGGDEQFF.

This sequence joins TRBV7-2 and TRBJ2-3; D not certain. The CDR3 totals 13 residues. Germline V gives CDR1 SGHTA, CDR2 FQGNSA. V was pared by 2 bases and J by 5 bases, with 8 bases between. In DNA form, the CDR3 reads TGTGCCAGCAGCTTAAGTGCGGTAGATACGCAGTATTTT. Translation: CASSLSAVDTQYF.

A few counts support this clonotype. The gene calls are TRBV5-1 and TRBJ2-3; D perhaps matches TRBD1 (6 bases). V shed 5 bases and J shed 4 bases, with 8 bases lying between them. Germline values: CDR1 SGHRS, CDR2 YFSETQ. The CDR3 is made up of 12 amino acids. CDR3 sequence reads: CASREGADTQYF. The DNA of the CDR3 is TGCGCCAGCAGAGAGGGGGCAGATACGCAGTATTTT.

This chain uses TRBV5-1 with TRBJ2-5, with D tentatively TRBD1 (5 bases). Germline values: CDR1 SGHRS, CDR2 YFSETQ. V lost 3 bases to trimming and J lost 5 bases, with 17 bases between them. CDR3 length: 15 amino acids. The CDR3 coding sequence is TGCGCCAGCAGCTGGGCGCCAGGGCCAGGGGAGACCCAGTACTTC. Residues: CASSWAPGPGETQYF.

This rearrangement joins TRBV10-3 to TRBJ2-7; a possible D gene is TRBD2 (6 bases). This CDR3 comprises 12 residues. Germline V gene lookup returns CDR1 ENHRY and CDR2 SYGVKD. V dropped 10 bases and J dropped 6 bases, with 16 bases sitting between them. The CDR3 DNA follows: TGTGCCACGGAGGGACTGACTTCCGAGCAGTACTTC. Translated: CATEGLTSEQYF.

The sample holds many counts of this clonotype. The chain couples TRBV12-3 or TRBV12-4 to TRBJ2-1, with 9 nucleotides matching TRBD2. Trimming cost V 6 bases and J 3 bases; bases outside gene matches: 3. The CDR3 spans 14 residues. The CDR3 DNA reads as TGTGCCAGCAGAAGGACTAGCGACTACAATGAGCAGTTCTTC. Protein product: CASRRTSDYNEQFF.

This clonotype was detected only once. The rearrangement links TRBV20-1 to TRBJ2-4, with D tentatively TRBD1 (6 bases). The CDR3 spans 15 residues. Per the germline V gene, CDR1 is DFQATT and CDR2 is SNEGSKA (reference sequence). The V and J ends lost 1 base and 7 bases respectively, with 17 bases between them. The CDR3 region is CSARASGAIGNIQYF. In DNA, the CDR3 is TGCAGTGCTAGAGCATCAGGGGCCATAGGGAACATTCAGTACTTC.

This clonotype was detected ten times or more. The chain is built from TRBV24-1 and TRBJ2-1; D is possibly TRBD2 (5 bases). The germline V gene has CDR1 KGHDR and CDR2 SFDVKD. Between the trimmed V and J ends, which lost 0 bases and 5 bases, there was a span of 13 bases. The CDR3 loop spans 16 amino acids. CDR3 protein: CATSDLAFGGDNEQFF. As DNA, the CDR3 is TGTGCCACCAGTGATTTGGCTTTTGGAGGAGACAATGAGCAGTTCTTC.

This clonotype was counted only a few times. The genes are TRBV4-3 and TRBJ1-3, with D tentatively TRBD1 (5 bases). Trimming cost V 0 bases and J 4 bases, with 10 bases left between them. CDR3 length: 15 amino acids. CDR1 and CDR2 (germline): LGHNA, YSLEER. In DNA form, the CDR3 reads TGCGCCAGCAGCCAAGATCTGACAGCAGGAAACACCATATATTTT. As protein: CASSQDLTAGNTIYF.

This clonotype has at least ten counts. This sequence joins TRBV5-1 and TRBJ2-3; D gene ambiguous. CDR1 SGHRS and CDR2 YFSETQ come from the germline V gene. Trimming removed 2 bases from V and 4 bases from J, with 5 bases in between. The CDR3 is 12 amino acids. In DNA form, the CDR3 reads TGCGCCAGCAGCTTTTCATCAGATACGCAGTATTTT. It codes for CASSFSSDTQYF.

This clonotype was seen more than once but under ten times. The genes are TRBV12-3 or TRBV12-4 and TRBJ2-1; 8 bases are a match to TRBD2. CDR3 size: 15 residues. The ends lost 6 bases at V and 6 bases at J; junction bases unmatched: 10. The DNA for the CDR3 is TGTGCCAGCAGGACCCAGGGACTAGGAGGCAATGAGCAGTTCTTC. Encoded protein: CASRTQGLGGNEQFF.

The chain joins TRBV11-2 to TRBJ2-2, with TRBD1 as a possible D gene (6 bases). The V gene lost 1 base and the J gene lost 7 bases, with 10 bases spanning the gap. Germline lookup yields CDR1 SGHAT and CDR2 FQNNGV. The CDR3 has 14 amino acids. The CDR3, as DNA: TGTGCCAGCAGCTTAGGGCAGGGACACGGGGAGCTGTTTTTT. Its translation is CASSLGQGHGELFF. Full variable domain (outside the CDR3, taken from reference TRBV11-2 and TRBJ2-2): EAGVAQSPRYKIIEKRQSVAFWCNPISGHATLYWYQQILGQGPKLLIQFQNNGVVDDSQLPKDRFSAERLKGVDSTLKIQPAKLEDSAVYLCASSLGQGHGELFFGEGSRLTVL.

This clonotype has a count of ten or more. J is TRBJ2-2 and V is TRBV28; no firm D call. The V and J ends lost 1 base and 1 base respectively, with 13 bases between them. Germline V gene sequence: CDR1 MDHEN, CDR2 SYDVKM. The CDR3 extends over 17 amino acids. CDR3 sequence: CASSLLIWGMNTGELFF. The CDR3 DNA reads TGTGCCAGCAGTTTATTAATCTGGGGAATGAACACCGGGGAGCTGTTTTTT. The whole variable domain, remainder taken from reference TRBV28 and TRBJ2-2, is DVKVTQSSRYLVKRTGEKVFLECVQDMDHENMFWYRQDPGLGLRLIYFSYDVKMKEKGDIPEGYSVSREKKERFSLILESASTNQTSMYLCASSLLIWGMNTGELFFGEGSRLTVL.

About this clonotype: Germline is not matched at one junction end, which may reflect a read error. The rearrangement joins TRBV7-9 to TRBJ2-1, with TRBD1 matching 7 bases. The CDR3 consists of 12 residues. Looked up from germline, CDR1 is SEHNR and CDR2 is FQNEAQ (reference sequence). In nucleotides, the CDR3 is TGTGCCAGCAGCTCTCCGGGACAGAGAGAGAGATTC. Translation: CASSSPGQRERF.

Only a few counts were recorded for this clonotype. The V gene is TRBV20-1, the J gene TRBJ2-1, with D uncertain. The V and J ends lost 3 bases and 0 bases respectively, with 12 bases between them. Germline V gives CDR1 DFQATT, CDR2 SNEGSKA (reference sequence). The CDR3 is 15 amino acids. CDR3 loop: CSASERHSSYNEQFF. In nucleotides, the CDR3 is TGCAGTGCTAGTGAACGGCATAGCTCCTACAATGAGCAGTTCTTC.

This clonotype was picked up a small number of times. The V call is TRBV2, the J call TRBJ1-5; D is undetermined. Germline values: CDR1 SNHLY, CDR2 FYNNEI. This CDR3 comprises 13 residues. The V end was cut by 6 bases, the J end by 0 bases, with 6 bases between. CDR3 amino acids: CASRADSNQPQHF. As DNA, the CDR3 is TGTGCCAGCAGGGCGGATAGCAATCAGCCCCAGCATTTT.

The rearrangement links TRBV11-2 to TRBJ2-1; 10 bases line up with TRBD1. The length of the CDR3 is 15 residues. Germline loops: CDR1 SGHAT, CDR2 FQNNGV. Trimming removed 1 base from V and 9 bases from J; junction bases left unmatched: 6. CDR3: CASSLVIRDRGEQFF. DNA of the CDR3: TGTGCCAGCAGCTTAGTCATCCGGGACAGGGGTGAGCAGTTCTTC.

This rearrangement joins TRBV7-6 to TRBJ1-2; 11 bases match TRBD1. V shed 5 bases and J 3 bases; nucleotides not matched to a gene: 8. The length of the CDR3 is 16 residues. Looked up from germline, CDR1 is SGHVS and CDR2 is FNYEAQ. The CDR3 loop is CASSPKPGQGDYGYTF. CDR3 bases: TGTGCCAGCAGCCCAAAACCGGGACAGGGGGACTATGGCTACACCTTC.

This clonotype turned up a few times. The chain couples TRBV12-3 or TRBV12-4 to TRBJ1-2, with TRBD1 identical over 10 bases. The CDR3 covers 15 residues. Trimming at V came to 3 bases and at J to 4 bases, leaving 5 bases not matched to a gene. As DNA, the CDR3 is TGTGCCAGCAGTTTCACCGGGACAGGGGTCTATGGCTACACCTTC. Its translation: CASSFTGTGVYGYTF.

The table lists this clonotype with many counts. The V gene is TRBV27, the J gene TRBJ1-2; no clear D gene. In germline, CDR1 is MNHEY, CDR2 SMNVEV (reference sequence). CDR3 length equals 14 residues. V lost 5 bases and J 6 bases, leaving 16 bases between the germline ends. Here the CDR3 reads CASSPWTGKDGYTF. CDR3 sequence (DNA): TGTGCCAGCAGTCCCTGGACGGGAAAGGATGGCTACACCTTC.

A few counts support this clonotype. The chain uses TRBV5-1 and TRBJ2-1; 7 nucleotides align to TRBD2. Germline V gene sequence: CDR1 SGHRS, CDR2 YFSETQ. Trimming at V came to 6 bases and at J to 4 bases, leaving 13 bases not matched to a gene. CDR3 length: 16 amino acids. For the CDR3, the DNA is TGCGCCAGCAACCTCCGCTCTTCGGGGGGTTACAATGAGCAGTTCTTC. Protein sequence: CASNLRSSGGYNEQFF.